This TCR beta chain was retrieved from a study of OX40 agonist ivuxolimab in advanced cancers. Background on the study: Melanoma, hepatocellular carcinoma, head and neck or renal cell cancer occurred in dose-escalation patients. A mean age of around 63 years, range about 23 to 90, was recorded, and over 65% were male. The study, taken as a whole, reports: The 0.1-3.0 mg/kg partial responders had among the lowest clonal expansion. At 0.1 to 3.0 mg/kg, clonal expansion of CD4+ and CD8+ blood T cells had occurred by week 6.

This clone has more than one count but fewer than ten. Its antigen is unknown. Only in-frame clones appear in the TCRdb table, and some are missing; sequencing was by immunoSEQ multiplex PCR. Of tens of thousands of clones listed, approximately 90% are singletons. CDR3 length: 15 residues. The V gene's germline CDR1 is LNHDA and CDR2 SQIVND (reference sequence). V was shortened by 5 bases and J by 3 bases, with 11 bases between the two germline ends. This TCR was sampled from an adult with an advanced solid tumor such as melanoma, head and neck, liver or kidney cancer. The V and J genes are TRBV19 and TRBJ1-6, with D possibly matching TRBD1 (5 bases). The sample in question was CD4+ or CD8+ T cells sorted from blood, obtained in a trial of the OX40 agonist ivuxolimab. Here the CDR3 reads CASSSGHDYNSPLHF. The CDR3 DNA sequence: TGTGCCAGTAGTTCGGGGCACGACTATAATTCACCCCTCCACTTT.